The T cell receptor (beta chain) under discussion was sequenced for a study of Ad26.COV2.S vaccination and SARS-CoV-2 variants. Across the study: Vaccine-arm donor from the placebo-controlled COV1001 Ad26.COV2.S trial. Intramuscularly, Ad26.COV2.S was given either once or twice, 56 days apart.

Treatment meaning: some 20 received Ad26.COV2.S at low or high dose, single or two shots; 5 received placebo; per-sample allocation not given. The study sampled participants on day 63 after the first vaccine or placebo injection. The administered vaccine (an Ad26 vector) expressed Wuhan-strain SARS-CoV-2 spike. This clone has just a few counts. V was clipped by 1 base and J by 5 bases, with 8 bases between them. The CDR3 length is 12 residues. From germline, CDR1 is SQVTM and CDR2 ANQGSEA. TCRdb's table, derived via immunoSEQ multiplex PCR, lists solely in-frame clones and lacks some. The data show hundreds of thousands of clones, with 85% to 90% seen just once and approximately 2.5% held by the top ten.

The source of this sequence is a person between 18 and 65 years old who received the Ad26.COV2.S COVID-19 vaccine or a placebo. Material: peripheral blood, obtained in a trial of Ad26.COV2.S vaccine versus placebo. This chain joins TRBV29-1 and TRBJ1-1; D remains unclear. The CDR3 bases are TGCAGCGTTGAAGCGCAAGGGACTGAAGCTTTCTTT. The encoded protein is CSVEAQGTEAFF.